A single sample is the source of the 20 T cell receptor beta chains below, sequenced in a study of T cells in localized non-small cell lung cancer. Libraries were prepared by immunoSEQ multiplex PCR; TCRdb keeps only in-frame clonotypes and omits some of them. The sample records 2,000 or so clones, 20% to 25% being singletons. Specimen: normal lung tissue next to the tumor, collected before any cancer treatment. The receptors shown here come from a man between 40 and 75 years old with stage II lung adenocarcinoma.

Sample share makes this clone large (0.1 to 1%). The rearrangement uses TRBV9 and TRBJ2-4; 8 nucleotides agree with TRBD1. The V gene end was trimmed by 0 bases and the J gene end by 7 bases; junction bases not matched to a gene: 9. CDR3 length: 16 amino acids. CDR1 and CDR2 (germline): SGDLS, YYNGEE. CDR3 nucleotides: TGTGCCAGCAGCGTAGCTGGGCAGGGGGCGGATAACATTCAGTACTTC. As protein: CASSVAGQGADNIQYF.

The CDR3 region is CASRAAPDGAFF. CDR3 sequence (DNA): TGTGCCAGCAGGGCGGCCCCTGATGGAGCTTTCTTT. This chain uses TRBV9 with TRBJ1-1, with D hard to call. CDR1 SGDLS and CDR2 YYNGEE come from the germline V gene. Trimming took 5 bases from V and 10 from J, leaving 15 bases between them. The CDR3 has 12 amino acids.

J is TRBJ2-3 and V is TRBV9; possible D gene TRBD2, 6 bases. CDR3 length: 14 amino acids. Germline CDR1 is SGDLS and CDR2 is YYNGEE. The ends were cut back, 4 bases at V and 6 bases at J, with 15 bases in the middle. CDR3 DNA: TGTGCCAGCAGCCTTGGACTAACGACGGATACGCAGTATTTT. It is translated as CASSLGLTTDTQYF.

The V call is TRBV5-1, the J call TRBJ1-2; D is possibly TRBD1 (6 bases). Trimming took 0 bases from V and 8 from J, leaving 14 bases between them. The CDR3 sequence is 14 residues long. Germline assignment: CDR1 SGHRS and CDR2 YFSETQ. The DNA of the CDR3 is TGCGCCAGCAGCTTGGCCGGGACACCATCCGGCTACACCTTC. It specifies CASSLAGTPSGYTF.

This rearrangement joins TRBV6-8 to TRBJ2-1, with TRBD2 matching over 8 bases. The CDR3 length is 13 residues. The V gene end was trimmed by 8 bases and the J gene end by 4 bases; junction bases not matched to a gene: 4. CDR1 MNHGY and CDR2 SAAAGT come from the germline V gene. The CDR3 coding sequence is TGTGCCAGCTCGGGGGGGCGGTACAATGAGCAGTTCTTC. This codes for CASSGGRYNEQFF.

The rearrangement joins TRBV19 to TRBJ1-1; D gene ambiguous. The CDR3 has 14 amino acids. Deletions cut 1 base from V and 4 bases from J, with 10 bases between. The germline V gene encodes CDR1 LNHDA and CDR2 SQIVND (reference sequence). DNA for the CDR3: TGTGCCAGTAGTATAGGGATTGGGAGCACTGAAGCTTTCTTT. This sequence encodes CASSIGIGSTEAFF.

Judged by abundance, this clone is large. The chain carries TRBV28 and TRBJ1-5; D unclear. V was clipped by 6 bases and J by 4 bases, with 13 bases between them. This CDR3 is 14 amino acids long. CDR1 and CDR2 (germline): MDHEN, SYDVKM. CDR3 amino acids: CASRPERGNQPQHF. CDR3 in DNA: TGTGCCAGCAGACCCGAAAGAGGGAATCAGCCCCAGCATTTT.

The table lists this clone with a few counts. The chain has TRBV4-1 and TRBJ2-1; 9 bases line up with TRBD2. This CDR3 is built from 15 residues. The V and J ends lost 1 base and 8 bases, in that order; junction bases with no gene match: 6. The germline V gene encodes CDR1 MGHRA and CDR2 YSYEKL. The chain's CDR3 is CASSQGAGGPDEQFF. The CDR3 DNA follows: TGCGCCAGCAGCCAAGGGGCGGGGGGGCCGGATGAGCAGTTCTTC.

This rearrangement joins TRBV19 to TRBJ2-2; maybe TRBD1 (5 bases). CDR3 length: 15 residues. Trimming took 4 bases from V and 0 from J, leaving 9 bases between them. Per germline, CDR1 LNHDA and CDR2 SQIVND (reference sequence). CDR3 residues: CASSKDISNTGELFF. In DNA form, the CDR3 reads TGTGCCAGTAGTAAGGACATATCGAACACCGGGGAGCTGTTTTTT.

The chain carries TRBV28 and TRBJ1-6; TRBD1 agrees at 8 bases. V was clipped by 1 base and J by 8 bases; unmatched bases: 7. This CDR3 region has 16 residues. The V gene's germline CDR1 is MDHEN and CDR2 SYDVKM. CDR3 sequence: CASSLSTGVVYSPLHF. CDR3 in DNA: TGTGCCAGCAGTTTATCGACAGGGGTCGTCTATTCACCCCTCCACTTT.

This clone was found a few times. Here the CDR3 DNA reads TGTGCCCCCAGGGCGGTCGGGACAGGTCCCTACGAGCAGTACTTC. It specifies CAPRAVGTGPYEQYF. The rearrangement uses TRBV9 and TRBJ2-7; 8 positions agree with TRBD1. Germline CDR1 and CDR2: SGDLS and YYNGEE. The CDR3 has 15 amino acids. J gave up 2 bases and V 10 bases, and 14 bases lay outside the gene matches.

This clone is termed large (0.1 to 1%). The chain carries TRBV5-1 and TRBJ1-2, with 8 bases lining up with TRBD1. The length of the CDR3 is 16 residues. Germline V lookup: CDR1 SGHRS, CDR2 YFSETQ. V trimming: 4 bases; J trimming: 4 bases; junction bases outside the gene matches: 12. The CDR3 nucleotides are TGCGCCAGCAGCCGGGAGGGACAGGTCGACACCTATGGCTACACCTTC. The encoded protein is CASSREGQVDTYGYTF.

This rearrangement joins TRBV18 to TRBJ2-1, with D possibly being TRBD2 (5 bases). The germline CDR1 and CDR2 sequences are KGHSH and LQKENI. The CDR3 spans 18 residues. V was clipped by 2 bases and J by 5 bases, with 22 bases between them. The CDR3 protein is CASSPLGLGRYGHNEQFF. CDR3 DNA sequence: TGTGCCAGCTCACCATTAGGGTTAGGGAGATACGGGCACAATGAGCAGTTCTTC.

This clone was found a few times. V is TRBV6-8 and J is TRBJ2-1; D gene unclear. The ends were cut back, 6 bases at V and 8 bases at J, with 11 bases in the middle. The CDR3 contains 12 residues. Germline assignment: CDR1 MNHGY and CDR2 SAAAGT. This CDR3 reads CASSRLLDEQFF. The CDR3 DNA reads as TGTGCCAGCAGCCGCCTCCTTGATGAGCAGTTCTTC.

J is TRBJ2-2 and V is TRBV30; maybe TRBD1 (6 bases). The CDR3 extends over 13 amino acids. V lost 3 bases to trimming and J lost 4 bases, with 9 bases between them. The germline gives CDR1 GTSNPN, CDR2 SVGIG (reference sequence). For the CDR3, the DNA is TGTGCCTGGAGCCCACAGGGCACCGGGGAGCTGTTTTTT. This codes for CAWSPQGTGELFF.

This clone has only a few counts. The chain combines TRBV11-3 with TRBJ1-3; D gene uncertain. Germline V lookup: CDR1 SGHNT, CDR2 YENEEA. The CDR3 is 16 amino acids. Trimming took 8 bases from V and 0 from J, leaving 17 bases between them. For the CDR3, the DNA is TGTGCCAGCGCCCTTTTGACGGGGTACTCTGGAAACACCATATATTTT. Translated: CASALLTGYSGNTIYF. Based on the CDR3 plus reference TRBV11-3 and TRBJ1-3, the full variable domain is EAGVVQSPRYKIIEKKQPVAFWCNPISGHNTLYWYLQNLGQGPELLIRYENEEAVDDSQLPKDRFSAERLKGVDSTLKIQPAELGDSAVYLCASALLTGYSGNTIYFGEGSWLTVV.

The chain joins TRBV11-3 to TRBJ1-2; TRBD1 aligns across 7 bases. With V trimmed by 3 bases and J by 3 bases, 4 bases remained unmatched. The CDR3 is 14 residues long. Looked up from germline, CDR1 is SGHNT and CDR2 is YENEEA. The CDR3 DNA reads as TGTGCCAGCAGCTTGGACAGGAGGGACTATGGCTACACCTTC. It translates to CASSLDRRDYGYTF.

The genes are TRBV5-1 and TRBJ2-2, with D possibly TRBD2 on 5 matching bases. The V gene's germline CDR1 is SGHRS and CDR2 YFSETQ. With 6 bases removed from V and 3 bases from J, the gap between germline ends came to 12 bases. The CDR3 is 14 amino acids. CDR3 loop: CASKISGDTGELFF. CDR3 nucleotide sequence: TGCGCCAGCAAAATAAGCGGAGACACCGGGGAGCTGTTTTTT.

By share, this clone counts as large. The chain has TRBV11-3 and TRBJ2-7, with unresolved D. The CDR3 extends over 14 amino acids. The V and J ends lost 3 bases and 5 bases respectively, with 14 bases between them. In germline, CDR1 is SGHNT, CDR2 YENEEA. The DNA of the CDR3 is TGTGCCAGCAGCTTCCCGACTCTACCGGACGAGCAGTACTTC. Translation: CASSFPTLPDEQYF.

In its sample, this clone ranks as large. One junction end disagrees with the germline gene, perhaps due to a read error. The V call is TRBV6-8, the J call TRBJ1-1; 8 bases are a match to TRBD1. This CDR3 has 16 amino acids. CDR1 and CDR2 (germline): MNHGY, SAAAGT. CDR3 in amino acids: CAISAGQGPMNTEAFF. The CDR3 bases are TGTGCCATCAGTGCTGGACAGGGCCCTATGAACACTGAAGCTTTCTTT.